Each of the 26 T cell receptor beta chains below was sequenced from the same sample in a study of T cell responses to AZD1222 COVID-19 vaccine (dated by TCRdb to 2020 to 2022). Library preparation employed the immunoSEQ multiplex PCR assay. TCRdb retrieved this table from immuneACCESS and kept in-frame rearrangements only. Not all clones are present; in checked studies, unresolved V genes account for under half, and no reason is known for the remainder. A total of approximately 74,000 clones appear in this sample, around 86% of them only once. About 2.5% of the sample is in the top ten clones. According to the study, the label for this sample's time point signals: baseline before first vaccination. The material sequenced was peripheral blood, taken on day 0 of AZD1222 vaccination. These receptors all come from an adult in good health.

CDR3 protein: CASRAVMTPSNYGYTF. For the CDR3, the DNA is TGTGCCAGCAGAGCCGTCATGACTCCCTCTAACTATGGCTACACCTTC. The rearrangement joins TRBV5-5 to TRBJ1-2; D is unresolved. V was pared by 5 bases and J by 0 bases, with 17 bases between. The CDR3 is made up of 16 amino acids. Germline values: CDR1 SGHKS, CDR2 YYEKEE (reference sequence).

The CDR3 spells CASSLWTGTNYGYTF. The CDR3 DNA reads TGTGCCAGCAGCCTCTGGACAGGGACGAACTATGGCTACACCTTC. The V gene is TRBV3-1 (or the pseudogene TRBV3-2), the J gene TRBJ1-2, with TRBD1 matching 8 bases. V trimming: 4 bases; J trimming: 2 bases; junction bases outside the gene matches: 6. From germline, CDR1 is LGHDT and CDR2 YNNKEL (reference sequence). This CDR3 comprises 15 residues.

The chain recombines TRBV2 with TRBJ1-2, with TRBD1 matching over 7 bases. The CDR3 runs to 15 residues. Germline V gives CDR1 SNHLY, CDR2 FYNNEI. V trimming: 6 bases; J trimming: 4 bases; junction bases outside the gene matches: 11. CDR3 DNA: TGTGCCAGCAGCGCAAACCTAGGGGGCGGCTATGGCTACACCTTC. Translated, it gives CASSANLGGGYGYTF.

This clone was observed a few times. V and J are TRBV28 and TRBJ2-7; 7 positions agree with TRBD1. CDR1 is MDHEN, CDR2 SYDVKM, per germline. The CDR3 is made up of 15 amino acids. V was pared by 5 bases and J by 2 bases, with 9 bases of the junction left unmatched. CDR3 loop: CASSTTGIVAYEQYF. The CDR3 DNA reads TGTGCCAGCAGTACGACAGGGATAGTTGCCTACGAGCAGTACTTC.

The J gene is TRBJ1-6, the V gene TRBV5-1; a possible D gene is TRBD1 (6 bases). The V end was cut by 1 base, the J end by 7 bases, with 12 bases between. Germline loops: CDR1 SGHRS, CDR2 YFSETQ. This CDR3 comprises 15 residues. CDR3 DNA sequence: TGCGCCAGCAGCTTGTCGGGGGGCGAGAATTCACCCCTCCACTTT. It encodes CASSLSGGENSPLHF. Variable domain in full (rest from reference TRBV5-1 and TRBJ1-6): KAGVTQTPRYLIKTRGQQVTLSCSPISGHRSVSWYQQTPGQGLQFLFEYFSETQRNKGNFPGRFSGRQFSNSRSEMNVSTLELGDSALYLCASSLSGGENSPLHFGNGTRLTVT.

The chain employs TRBV7-9 and TRBJ1-3; D gene unclear. The CDR3 covers 12 residues. CDR1 is SEHNR and CDR2 is FQNEAQ in the germline V gene (reference sequence). Trimming pared 1 base from V and 6 bases from J, leaving 4 bases between. This CDR3 reads CASSLGVNTIYF. The CDR3 DNA reads as TGTGCCAGCAGCTTAGGTGTAAACACCATATATTTT.

This clone was recorded only once. The chain combines TRBV14 with TRBJ2-4; TRBD1 matches at 7 bases. Germline V gene lookup returns CDR1 SGHDN and CDR2 FVKESK. V shed 0 bases, J shed 1 base, and the junction held 3 bases outside the gene matches. The CDR3 sequence is 16 residues long. CDR3 sequence reads: CASSQDKGAAKNIQYF. The CDR3 region has the DNA TGTGCCAGCAGCCAAGATAAGGGGGCGGCCAAAAACATTCAGTACTTC.

The rearrangement links TRBV6-5 to TRBJ2-7, with 10 bases identical to TRBD2. CDR1 MNHEY and CDR2 SVGAGI come from the germline V gene. The CDR3 sequence is 16 residues long. With 0 bases clipped from V and 7 bases from J, the junction kept 9 bases outside the gene matches. The CDR3 sequence: CASSYSASGSLGEQYF. The CDR3 coding sequence is TGTGCCAGCAGTTACTCGGCTAGCGGGAGCTTGGGGGAGCAGTACTTC.

The chain couples TRBV19 to TRBJ2-6, with TRBD1 identical over 8 bases. Trimming took 5 bases from V and 0 from J; bases not matched to a gene: 6. The CDR3 runs to 17 residues. Germline V CDR1 and CDR2: LNHDA, SQIVND (reference sequence). Here the CDR3 reads CASSPGTGGSGANVLTF. In DNA form, the CDR3 reads TGTGCCAGTAGTCCCGGGACAGGTGGCTCTGGGGCCAACGTCCTGACTTTC.

The gene calls are TRBV5-6 and TRBJ2-1; D ambiguous. Trimming stripped 4 bases from V and 8 bases from J, with 16 bases between. The CDR3 spans 14 residues. Germline loops: CDR1 SGHDT, CDR2 YYEEEE. The CDR3 loop is CASSPDPTSYEQFF. The CDR3, as DNA: TGTGCCAGCAGCCCGGACCCAACGAGCTATGAGCAGTTCTTC.

V is TRBV9 and J is TRBJ2-4; 7 bases map to TRBD2. Trimming removed 4 bases from V and 0 bases from J; junction bases left unmatched: 16. This CDR3 contains 19 residues. CDR1 and CDR2 (germline): SGDLS, YYNGEE. CDR3 in DNA: TGTGCCAGCAGCCCCCGGGGGGAGTTAGATGGCCTAGCCAAAAACATTCAGTACTTC. Residues: CASSPRGELDGLAKNIQYF.

The chain uses TRBV5-4 and TRBJ2-1, with a tentative D call TRBD2 (5 bases). Germline loops: CDR1 SGHNT, CDR2 YYREEE (reference sequence). V was trimmed by 4 bases and J by 5 bases, leaving 16 bases between them. The length of the CDR3 is 15 residues. The CDR3 coding sequence is TGTGCCAGCAGCGCGGACGGACTTCCTGACAATGAGCAGTTCTTC. It translates to CASSADGLPDNEQFF.

The chain couples TRBV5-8 to TRBJ1-1; 7 bases map to TRBD1. The CDR3 is 13 amino acids. Trimming at V came to 5 bases and at J to 1 base, leaving 2 bases not matched to a gene. The germline CDR1 and CDR2 sequences are SGHTS and YDEGEE. DNA for the CDR3: TGTGCCAGCAGGAACAGGGGGAACACTGAAGCTTTCTTT. Translation gives CASRNRGNTEAFF.

This clone appeared a few times. J is TRBJ1-3 and V is TRBV6-1; D call uncertain. The ends were cut back, 1 base at V and 0 bases at J, with 16 bases in the middle. There are 18 residues in the CDR3. CDR1 and CDR2 (germline): MNHNS, SASEGT. The CDR3 sequence is CASSEEYQMGYSGNTIYF. The CDR3 DNA sequence: TGTGCCAGCAGTGAAGAATATCAAATGGGTTACTCTGGAAACACCATATATTTT.

This clone was detected a few times. The chain recombines TRBV30 with TRBJ1-1; no definite D call. Germline V CDR1 and CDR2: GTSNPN, SVGIG (reference sequence). V was trimmed by 5 bases and J by 2 bases, leaving 15 bases between them. The CDR3 runs 14 residues. DNA for the CDR3: TGTGCCTGGGGCGAGGGTAGGGTCAACACTGAAGCTTTCTTT. This translates into CAWGEGRVNTEAFF.

V gene TRBV19 combines with J gene TRBJ1-4; D unclear. There are 15 residues in the CDR3. Trimming took off 1 base at V and 10 bases at J, with 16 bases between the two ends. Germline CDR1 is LNHDA and CDR2 is SQIVND (reference sequence). CDR3 coding DNA: TGTGCCAGTAGTATAGCTGGTGTAGCGAGGACAAAACTGTTTTTT. Protein: CASSIAGVARTKLFF.

The chain combines TRBV10-1 with TRBJ2-1, with 7 positions matching TRBD2. The germline V gene has CDR1 WNHNN and CDR2 SYGVQD (reference sequence). The V and J ends lost 4 bases and 0 bases, in that order; junction bases with no gene match: 0. This CDR3 spans 14 amino acids. CDR3 nucleotides: TGCGCCAGCAGTGCGGGGGGCTCCTACAATGAGCAGTTCTTC. Its protein is CASSAGGSYNEQFF.

The genes are TRBV7-9 and TRBJ2-3, with TRBD2 matching 14 bases. There are 18 residues in the CDR3. V shed 5 bases, J shed 3 bases, and the junction held 10 bases outside the gene matches. Per the germline V gene, CDR1 is SEHNR and CDR2 is FQNEAQ (reference sequence). CDR3 in DNA: TGTGCCAGCAGCCCAGGCGGGACTAGCGGGAGATGGACAGATACGCAGTATTTT. It codes for CASSPGGTSGRWTDTQYF.

The CDR3 DNA is TGCGCCAGCAGTGAGGGCGTCGTCAGCTCCTACGAGCAGTACTTC. Residues: CASSEGVVSSYEQYF. The V gene is TRBV10-1, the J gene TRBJ2-7; no definite D call. The V gene's germline CDR1 is WNHNN and CDR2 SYGVQD (reference sequence). Deletions cut 2 bases from V and 0 bases from J, with 11 bases between. The CDR3 is made up of 15 amino acids.

This sequence joins TRBV24-1 and TRBJ2-1, with D possibly TRBD2 on 5 matching bases. The V and J ends lost 0 bases and 4 bases respectively, with 12 bases between them. The germline CDR1 and CDR2 sequences are KGHDR and SFDVKD. The CDR3 runs 16 residues. The CDR3, as DNA: TGTGCCACCAGTGATTTGAGCGGAGATCAGTACAATGAGCAGTTCTTC. Translation gives CATSDLSGDQYNEQFF.

This clone has just a few counts. This chain joins TRBV7-9 and TRBJ1-3, with D tentatively TRBD1 (5 bases). The V end was cut by 1 base, the J end by 0 bases, with 10 bases between. Germline CDR1 is SEHNR and CDR2 is FQNEAQ (reference sequence). The length of the CDR3 is 16 residues. The CDR3 reads CASSLEGTDSGNTIYF. CDR3 nucleotides: TGTGCCAGCAGCTTAGAAGGGACGGACTCTGGAAACACCATATATTTT.

CDR3 in DNA: TGTGCCCGGAATCAGGGTTTCAATTCACCCCTCCACTTT. This codes for CARNQGFNSPLHF. The chain employs TRBV30 and TRBJ1-6; D might be TRBD1 (5 bases). Germline V gives CDR1 GTSNPN, CDR2 SVGIG (reference sequence). Trimming removed 8 bases from V and 7 bases from J, with 15 bases in between. The CDR3 extends over 13 amino acids.

V usage is TRBV2 and J usage is TRBJ1-2; D is uncertain. The CDR3 length is 14 residues. V lost 7 bases and J lost 1, with 13 bases in between. Per germline, CDR1 SNHLY and CDR2 FYNNEI. This CDR3 reads CASMKSDFNYGYTF. CDR3 in DNA: TGTGCCAGCATGAAGTCGGACTTTAACTATGGCTACACCTTC.

This clone was seen just once. This sequence joins TRBV20-1 and TRBJ1-1, with no clear D. Germline values: CDR1 DFQATT, CDR2 SNEGSKA (reference sequence). V lost 7 bases and J 3 bases, leaving 6 bases between the germline ends. CDR3 length: 10 amino acids. Written as DNA, the CDR3 is TGCAGTGTGTGGGACACTGAAGCTTTCTTT. Amino acid sequence: CSVWDTEAFF.

V is TRBV27 and J is TRBJ2-1; D gene uncertain. CDR1 and CDR2 from the germline V gene are MNHEY and SMNVEV (reference sequence). Trimming shortened V by 7 bases and J by 4 bases, and 23 bases separated the two germline ends. The length of the CDR3 is 17 residues. The CDR3 loop reads CASTPSTLTQHYNEQFF. For the CDR3, the DNA is TGTGCCAGCACCCCATCGACCCTGACCCAACATTACAATGAGCAGTTCTTC.

The rearrangement uses TRBV7-9 and TRBJ2-2; D not certain. V was cut by 3 bases and J by 0 bases, with 2 bases left in between. Per germline, CDR1 SEHNR and CDR2 FQNEAQ (reference sequence). This CDR3 is 13 amino acids long. CDR3 sequence reads: CASSLSNTGELFF. The CDR3 DNA is TGTGCCAGCAGCTTGTCGAACACCGGGGAGCTGTTTTTT.